The T cell receptor (beta chain) under discussion was sequenced for a study of pediatric ulcerative colitis. Sequenced by immunoSEQ multiplex PCR; TCRdb stores in-frame clones only, minus some. The top ten clones hold 15% of a sample with around 22,000 clones, roughly 70% of them seen once. Per the germline V gene, CDR1 is MNHEY and CDR2 is SMNVEV (reference sequence). CDR3 length: 14 residues. The V end lost 5 bases, the J end lost 5 bases, and 15 bases lay between the germline ends. Regarding this clone: The antigen is undetermined.

During colonoscopy, one to two rectal pinch biopsies were collected. Ulcerative colitis patients received no immunosuppressive medication before the diagnostic colonoscopy. Study-wide points: Rectal repertoires separated controls, mild-moderate and acute severe colitis. Total lymphocyte DNA, not sorted subsets, was the template.

The origin of this receptor is a boy between 10 and 17 years old with severe ulcerative colitis. The rearrangement uses TRBV27 and TRBJ2-5; the D gene is possibly TRBD1 (5 bases). Material for sequencing was gut tissue. CDR3 residues: CASSPQGGYETQYF. The CDR3 DNA reads TGTGCCAGCAGTCCGCAGGGTGGGTATGAGACCCAGTACTTC.